This TCR beta chain was recorded in a study of Tregs in tolerant kidney transplant recipients. As concerns this clone: What it binds is not known.

Germline V CDR1 and CDR2: MDHEN, SYDVKM. V was pared by 5 bases and J by 8 bases, with 15 bases between. The CDR3 totals 14 residues. Related graft donors supplied nonmyeloablative bone marrow transplants, and mixed chimerism was transient. CD4+CD25+CD127- Tregs, CD4+CD25- non-Tregs, CD4 and CD8 cells were sorted. Study-wide points: In tolerant patients, donor-specific Tregs outgrew total Tregs, suggesting antigen-driven expansion.

Data came from immunoSEQ multiplex PCR; TCRdb stores just in-frame clones and leaves some out. The sample consists of fewer than 95,000 clones, approximately 93% of them appearing once. This receptor was identified in a human patient who received a combined kidney and bone marrow transplant. Some T cells may be the graft donor's. This chain connects TRBV28 to TRBJ1-4; D is undetermined. This sample comprised CD4+ T cells from blood (PBMCs), obtained 12 months after the transplant. CDR3 loop: CASSTRPPREKLFF. The CDR3 DNA is TGTGCCAGCAGTACCCGCCCGCCCAGGGAAAAACTGTTTTTT.